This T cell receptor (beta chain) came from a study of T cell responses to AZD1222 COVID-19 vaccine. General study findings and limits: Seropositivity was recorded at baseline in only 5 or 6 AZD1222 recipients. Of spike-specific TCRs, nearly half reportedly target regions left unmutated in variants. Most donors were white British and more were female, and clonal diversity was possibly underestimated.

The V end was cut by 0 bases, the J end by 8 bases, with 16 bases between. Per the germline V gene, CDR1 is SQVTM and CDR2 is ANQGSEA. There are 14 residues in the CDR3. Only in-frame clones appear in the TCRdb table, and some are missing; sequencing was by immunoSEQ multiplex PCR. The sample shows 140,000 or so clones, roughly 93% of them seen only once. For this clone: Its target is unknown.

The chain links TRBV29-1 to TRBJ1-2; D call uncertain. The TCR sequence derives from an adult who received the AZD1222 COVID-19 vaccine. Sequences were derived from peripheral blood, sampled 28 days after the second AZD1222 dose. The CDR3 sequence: CSVEDPGTVGGYTF. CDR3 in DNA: TGCAGCGTTGAAGATCCGGGAACAGTCGGGGGCTACACCTTC.